This TCR beta chain comes out of a study of T-cell reconstitution after alpha-beta-depleted transplantation in children. General study results and limits: Newly produced T cells mostly accounted for T-cell counts and diversity one year post-transplant. Day-60 TCRbeta diversity that was high in some patients was derived from surviving recipient T cells and thymic progenitors. Reportedly, alpha-beta T cells present about two months post-transplant originated from several hundred expanded clones of graft origin.

V was clipped by 1 base and J by 6 bases, with 10 bases between them. Germline values: CDR1 SEHNR, CDR2 FQNEAQ (reference sequence). The CDR3 sequence is 13 residues long. The authors prepared the TCRbeta library with unique molecular identifiers. TCRdb reprocessed the PCR reads with MiXCR, giving one entry per CDR3 protein. Here the sample spans some 300,000 distinct CDR3 sequences, roughly 9.1% being singletons. This clonotype has a count of ten or more. Its matching antigen is unknown. Sequences were derived from PBMCs, sampled before TCRalphabeta/CD19-depleted stem cell transplant. The chain carries TRBV7-9 and TRBJ2-7; a weak D match, TRBD1 (5 bases). The sequence was obtained from a boy under three years old with acute myeloid leukemia, due to receive a stem cell transplant. Written as DNA, the CDR3 is TGTGCCAGCAGCTTAGGCCCGGACATCGAGCAGTACTTC. Translation gives CASSLGPDIEQYF.